This is a list of T cell receptor beta chains from one sample in a study of T cells in narcolepsy. The method was immunoSEQ multiplex PCR; TCRdb's version includes in-frame clones alone and lacks a portion of them. The table includes roughly 34,000 clones, approximately 86% detected once. The sequencing input was CD45RA- memory CD4+ T cells from PBMCs. Receptor source: a human donor with narcolepsy. Both conserved end residues are trimmed from each CDR3. Fields, in order: clone size, V gene, CDR3 protein. Rows give clone size only sometimes, using once, few, many, or a class for an expanded clone.

size: NA; V: TRBV7-2; CDR3: ASSLGQGFYEQY
size: NA; V: TRBV4-1; CDR3: ASSQEVGY
size: NA; V: TRBV6-1; CDR3: ASSEGHRGTIY
size: NA; V: TRBV7-3; CDR3: ASSLSSRNEQF
size: NA; V: TRBV2; CDR3: ASRPGGRNTGELF
size: NA; V: TRBV2; CDR3: ASVAGGGAETQY
size: NA; V: TRBV2; CDR3: ASSGGGYEQY
size: NA; V: TRBV30; CDR3: ASTGGDYGYT
size: NA; V: TRBV27; CDR3: ASSSQNSYEQY
size: NA; V: TRBV18; CDR3: ASSPMGLASTDTQY
size: NA; V: TRBV11-3; CDR3: ASSFRSGSYNEQF
size: NA; V: TRBV2; CDR3: ASSCGGPIQSRANVLT
size: once; V: TRBV6-5; CDR3: ASSSRTGREQY
size: NA; V: TRBV19; CDR3: ASSTGQGGYEQY
size: NA; V: TRBV19; CDR3: ASSIMRVSGNQPQH
size: NA; V: TRBV5-6; CDR3: ASSHRDIRIGELF
size: NA; V: TRBV5-4; CDR3: ASSLVQDYGYT
size: few; V: TRBV7-6; CDR3: ASSSGEYEQY
size: NA; V: TRBV5-5; CDR3: ASSLFPTGASAGNSPLH
size: NA; V: TRBV7-3; CDR3: ASSSRLTGANVLT
size: once; V: TRBV28; CDR3: ASSQTGAVYGYT
size: NA; V: TRBV14; CDR3: ASSKNRGGYNEQF
size: NA; V: TRBV27; CDR3: ASSSGWASAEAF
size: NA; V: TRBV7-2; CDR3: ASSPSGLGANVLT
size: NA; V: TRBV12-5; CDR3: ASGLGSGSGELF
size: NA; V: TRBV5-3; CDR3: ARKFGGPTDTQY
size: NA; V: TRBV7-8; CDR3: ASSQGARLNTEAF
size: NA; V: TRBV5-1; CDR3: ASSLGATNEKLF
size: NA; V: TRBV7-6; CDR3: ASSLAEVAGVEQY
size: NA; V: TRBV5-1; CDR3: ASSLEVGVAETQY
size: NA; V: TRBV2; CDR3: ASSRGPGSYEQY
size: NA; V: TRBV28; CDR3: ASSLTNYGYT
size: NA; V: TRBV7-8; CDR3: ASSQSIREQRSYNEQF
size: NA; V: TRBV28; CDR3: ASSFGEQGGELF
size: once; V: TRBV5-4; CDR3: ASSLPGQNAGNTIY
size: NA; V: TRBV10-3; CDR3: AISDVADPGANEKLF
size: NA; V: TRBV14; CDR3: ASSQGAFTEAF
size: NA; V: TRBV11-3; CDR3: ASSPGRDYGYT
size: NA; V: TRBV9; CDR3: ASSPGLAGQETQY
size: NA; V: TRBV7-8; CDR3: ASSLVGTVVGAF
size: NA; V: TRBV10-3; CDR3: AINQQVTGELF
size: NA; V: TRBV12-5; CDR3: ASGLVINRGGQPQH
size: NA; V: TRBV4-1; CDR3: ASSQVAQGKNQPQH
size: NA; V: TRBV5-6; CDR3: ASSLAGRGQETQY
size: NA; V: TRBV7-2; CDR3: ASSFRSGRNGGEQF
size: few; V: TRBV27; CDR3: ASSFREAYEQY
size: few; V: TRBV28; CDR3: ASMGGPPSPYEQY
size: NA; V: TRBV28; CDR3: ASSSLLRGTYGYT
size: NA; V: TRBV6-6; CDR3: ASSSVRPGTTGELF
size: NA; V: TRBV7-9; CDR3: ASSFSQANTEAF
size: NA; V: TRBV9; CDR3: ASSVEGTGLGYT
size: NA; V: TRBV2; CDR3: ASSRDRDQPQH
size: NA; V: TRBV19; CDR3: ASSMEGQAYNEQF
size: NA; V: TRBV15; CDR3: ATSRDPSASYEQY
size: NA; V: TRBV4-1; CDR3: ASSQGTHFGPPEQY
size: NA; V: TRBV4-3; CDR3: ASGQDGQYNSPLH
size: NA; V: TRBV5-1; CDR3: ASSWGRDSYEENIQY
size: NA; V: TRBV6-1; CDR3: ASSEASSGLYEQY
size: NA; V: TRBV18; CDR3: ASSRSSGRDQETQY
size: NA; V: TRBV7-9; CDR3: ASTHVDYEQY